This TCR beta chain was obtained from a study of cytomegalovirus exposure and HLA in healthy donors. 13 Jbeta primers and 60 Vbeta primers were used for the PCR. Here immunoSEQ multiplex PCR was the method, and the copy in TCRdb shows in-frame clones only, minus some. The table records fewer than 200,000 clones, more than 75% of them present only once. Concerning this clone itself: Its antigen is still unknown.

CDR3 size: 14 residues. Germline V gene data show CDR1 as MNHEY and CDR2 as SMNVEV (reference sequence). The V end was cut by 1 base, the J end by 0 bases, with 5 bases between. Study findings and constraints: TCR beta V segments were, for the most part, productive about 87% or about 30% of the time in an earlier analysis.

V usage is TRBV27 and J usage is TRBJ2-3; D is uncertain. Sequences were obtained from PBMCs. The sequence derives from a girl aged 2 to 9 in good health and CMV-seropositive. The CDR3 coding sequence is TGTGCCAGCAGTTTATGGGCAAGCACAGATACGCAGTATTTT. The encoded protein is CASSLWASTDTQYF.